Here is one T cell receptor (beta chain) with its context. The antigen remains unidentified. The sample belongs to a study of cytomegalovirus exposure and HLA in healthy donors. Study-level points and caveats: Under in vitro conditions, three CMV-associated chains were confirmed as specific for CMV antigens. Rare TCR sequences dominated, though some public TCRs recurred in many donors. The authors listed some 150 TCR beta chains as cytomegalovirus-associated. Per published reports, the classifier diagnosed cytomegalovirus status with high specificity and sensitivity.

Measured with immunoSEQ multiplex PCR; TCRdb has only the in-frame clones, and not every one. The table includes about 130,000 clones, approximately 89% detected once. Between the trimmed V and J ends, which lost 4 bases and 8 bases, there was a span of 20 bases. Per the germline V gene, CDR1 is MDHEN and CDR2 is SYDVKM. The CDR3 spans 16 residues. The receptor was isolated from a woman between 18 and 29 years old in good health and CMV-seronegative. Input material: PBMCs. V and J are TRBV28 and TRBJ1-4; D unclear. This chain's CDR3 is CASSSVVASNREKLFF. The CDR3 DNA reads TGTGCCAGCAGTTCTGTGGTCGCTAGTAATCGGGAAAAACTGTTTTTT.